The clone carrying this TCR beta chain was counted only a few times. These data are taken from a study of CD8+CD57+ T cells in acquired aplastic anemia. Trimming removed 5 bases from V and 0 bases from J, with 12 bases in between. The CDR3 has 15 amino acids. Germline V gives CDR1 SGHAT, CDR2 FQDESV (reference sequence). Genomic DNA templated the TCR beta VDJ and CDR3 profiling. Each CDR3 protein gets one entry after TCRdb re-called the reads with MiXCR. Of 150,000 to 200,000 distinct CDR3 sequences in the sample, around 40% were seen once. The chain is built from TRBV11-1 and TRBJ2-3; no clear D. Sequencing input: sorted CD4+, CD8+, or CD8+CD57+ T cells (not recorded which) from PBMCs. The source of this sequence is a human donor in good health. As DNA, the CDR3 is TGTGCCAGCAGCGCCTCGCAAGCGAGCACAGATACGCAGTATTTT. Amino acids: CASSASQASTDTQYF.